The TCR beta chain under discussion was sequenced for a study of immune evolution from preneoplasia to lung adenocarcinoma. Study-wide points: Top clone frequencies peaked in normal lung, apparently declining through invasive adenocarcinoma. Normal lung had highest clonality; later lesions appeared denser, more diverse.

Assay: immunoSEQ multiplex PCR; the TCRdb copy retains only in-frame clones and omits some. This sample carries a few thousand clones, 65% to 80% of them seen once, and the ten largest clones take roughly 8%. Regarding this clone: Its antigen is unidentified.

Germline V lookup: CDR1 MGHRA, CDR2 YSYEKL. V lost 2 bases, J lost 9 bases, and 8 bases lay in between. The CDR3 spans 12 residues. Patients had resection in Japan or China between about 2013 and 2017. V gene TRBV4-1 combines with J gene TRBJ2-1; D not resolved. This receptor was obtained from a donor of 70 years or more with lung adenocarcinoma. Material for sequencing was FFPE adjacent normal lung tissue. The CDR3 DNA is TGCGCCAGCAGCCAATTAGGCGCTGAGCAGTTCTTC. The encoded protein is CASSQLGAEQFF.